This entry lists 32 T cell receptor beta chains sequenced from one sample in a study of neurological immune-mediated disorders (dated 2019 in TCRdb). Libraries were prepared through 5' RACE. Sequencing relied on an Illumina HiSeq 2500. The raw public reads went through TCRdb reprocessing: fastp at Q25, MiXCR clone calling, in-frame beta chains kept. Each CDR3 protein appears once, grouped with its most common genes and DNA. The sample includes some 60,000 distinct CDR3 sequences, with 4% to 6% observed a single time. The top ten hold 3% to 4% of the sample. Sequences were obtained from PBMCs. Receptors originate from a woman between 45 and 60 years old with multiple sclerosis.

A few counts support this clonotype. This could be a read error, since a much larger clone is one nucleotide away. J is TRBJ2-1 and V is TRBV4-1; 9 positions agree with TRBD2. The J segment lost 1 base and the V segment lost 2 bases, leaving 3 bases of the junction unmatched. The CDR3 extends over 16 amino acids. From germline, CDR1 is MGHRA and CDR2 YSYEKL. CDR3 bases: TGCGCCAGCAGCCAAATAGCGGGGGAATCCTACAATGAGCAGTTCTTC. Amino acids: CASSQIAGESYNEQFF.

Only a few counts were recorded for this clonotype. The chain recombines TRBV29-1 with TRBJ2-3; possibly TRBD2 for D (5 bases). Germline V gives CDR1 SQVTM, CDR2 ANQGSEA. The CDR3 runs 12 residues. V lost 0 bases to trimming and J lost 5 bases, with 6 bases between them. CDR3 DNA sequence: TGCAGCGTTGAAGATCGGGGAGATACGCAGTATTTT. Amino acids: CSVEDRGDTQYF.

The table lists this clonotype with many counts. This sequence joins TRBV4-3 and TRBJ1-4; D not resolved. CDR3 length: 15 amino acids. The germline CDR1 and CDR2 sequences are LGHNA and YSLEER. Trimming removed 2 bases at V and 8 bases at J, with 15 bases between. Here the CDR3 DNA reads TGCGCCAGCAGCCAATCTTCTCACATGGGCGAAAAACTGTTTTTT. Amino acid sequence: CASSQSSHMGEKLFF.

This clonotype was recorded at least ten times. V gene TRBV5-1 combines with J gene TRBJ2-4; 7 bases match TRBD2. This CDR3 has 13 amino acids. Trimming cost V 3 bases and J 12 bases; bases outside gene matches: 9. Germline values: CDR1 SGHRS, CDR2 YFSETQ. CDR3 sequence (DNA): TGCGCCAGCAGCTCGTCCGCGGGGGATTCTCAGTACTTC. Translating gives CASSSSAGDSQYF.

This clonotype was detected many times. The V gene is TRBV5-6, the J gene TRBJ2-3; 8 nucleotides match TRBD2. There are 16 residues in the CDR3. The germline CDR1 and CDR2 sequences are SGHDT and YYEEEE. Germline trimming cut 3 bases from V and 0 bases from J; bases unmatched to any gene: 6. CDR3 sequence (DNA): TGTGCCAGCAGCTCGGGACTAGGAACTAGCACAGATACGCAGTATTTT. It yields the protein CASSSGLGTSTDTQYF. The variable domain in full, with the rest retrieved from reference TRBV5-6 and TRBJ2-3, is DAGVTQSPTHLIKTRGQQVTLRCSPKSGHDTVSWYQQALGQGPQFIFQYYEEEERQRGNFPDRFSGHQFPNYSSELNVNALLLGDSALYLCASSSGLGTSTDTQYFGPGTRLTVL.

Ten or more counts support this clonotype. The chain recombines TRBV18 with TRBJ1-1, with D hard to call. CDR1 is KGHSH, CDR2 LQKENI, per germline. The CDR3 is 12 residues long. Deletions cut 6 bases from V and 2 bases from J, with 7 bases between. CDR3 coding DNA: TGTGCCAGCTCGGAGCTTAACACTGAAGCTTTCTTT. Its translation: CASSELNTEAFF.

As concerns this clonotype: The final CDR3 position lacks the conserved phenylalanine or tryptophan, pointing to a likely read error. The V gene is TRBV7-2, the J gene TRBJ1-1, with no clear D. Germline CDR1 reads SGHTA; CDR2 reads FQGNSA. The V end was cut by 6 bases, the J end by 6 bases, with 11 bases between. The CDR3 is 12 residues long. The CDR3 bases are TGTGCCAGCAGGTGGTCCCCCGCTGAAGCTTTCAAT. Translated, it gives CASRWSPAEAFN.

This clonotype was observed at least ten times. J is TRBJ2-3 and V is TRBV28; perhaps TRBD1 as D (5 bases). The CDR3 totals 11 residues. The germline V and J ends were trimmed by 5 bases and 11 bases, with 11 bases remaining between them. Germline-derived CDR1 and CDR2 are MDHEN and SYDVKM. CDR3 bases: TGTGCCAGCAGTAGGGGCCGAGGGCAGTATTTT. Translation: CASSRGRGQYF. The full variable domain, completed using reference TRBV28 and TRBJ2-3, is DVKVTQSSRYLVKRTGEKVFLECVQDMDHENMFWYRQDPGLGLRLIYFSYDVKMKEKGDIPEGYSVSREKKERFSLILESASTNQTSMYLCASSRGRGQYFGPGTRLTVL.

This clonotype was recorded at least ten times. The chain is built from TRBV28 and TRBJ2-4; D might be TRBD1 or TRBD2, each matching 5 bases. Trimming removed 10 bases at V and 0 bases at J, with 13 bases between. CDR1 and CDR2 from the germline V gene are MDHEN and SYDVKM. This CDR3 region has 14 residues. DNA of the CDR3: TGTGCCACCCTTGGGGGAGTAGCCAAAAACATTCAGTACTTC. It encodes CATLGGVAKNIQYF.

Sample share makes this clonotype medium-sized. This chain connects TRBV3-1 to TRBJ1-5; D remains ambiguous. This CDR3 is 13 amino acids long. The germline V gene has CDR1 LGHDT and CDR2 YNNKEL (reference sequence). The ends were cut back, 2 bases at V and 7 bases at J, with 9 bases in the middle. The CDR3 is CASSQSLWQPQHF. The CDR3 region has the DNA TGTGCCAGCAGCCAAAGCTTATGGCAGCCCCAGCATTTT.

This clonotype was found many times. The chain carries TRBV9 and TRBJ2-1; D remains unclear. V lost 4 bases and J lost 1, with 9 bases in between. The CDR3 spans 14 residues. Germline V gene lookup returns CDR1 SGDLS and CDR2 YYNGEE. CDR3 residues: CASSPRRSYNEQFF. The CDR3 DNA is TGTGCCAGCAGCCCGCGCCGGTCCTACAATGAGCAGTTCTTC.

There are many counts of this clonotype. V is TRBV14 and J is TRBJ1-1, with D possibly being TRBD1 (5 bases). Per germline, CDR1 SGHDN and CDR2 FVKESK. The CDR3 sequence is 12 residues long. The V end lost 1 base, the J end lost 13 bases, and 13 bases lay between the germline ends. The CDR3 here is CASSQVRQRIFF. The CDR3 region has the DNA TGTGCCAGCAGCCAAGTTAGACAGAGGATTTTCTTT.

This clonotype was recorded at least ten times. The chain couples TRBV18 to TRBJ2-2; TRBD2 is a possible D gene (6 bases). The CDR3 covers 17 residues. Germline assignment: CDR1 KGHSH and CDR2 LQKENI. V was pared by 0 bases and J by 5 bases, with 16 bases between. CDR3: CASSPPGAEGRTGELFF. As DNA, the CDR3 is TGTGCCAGCTCACCACCGGGCGCAGAAGGGAGGACCGGGGAGCTGTTTTTT.

The CDR3 nucleotides are TGCAGTGCTTCAGGGGAGACCCAGTACTTC. As protein: CSASGETQYF. This chain uses TRBV20-1 with TRBJ2-5; TRBD1 might be the D (5 bases). CDR1 and CDR2 from the germline V gene are DFQATT and SNEGSKA (reference sequence). Trimming removed 5 bases from V and 5 bases from J, with 6 bases in between. This CDR3 has 10 amino acids.

The table lists this clonotype with many counts. The gene calls are TRBV7-9 and TRBJ2-7; no clear D. CDR3 length: 12 residues. With 5 bases removed from V and 6 bases from J, the gap between germline ends came to 11 bases. CDR1 and CDR2 (germline): SEHNR, FQNEAQ (reference sequence). The CDR3 spells CASSLWSFEQYV. CDR3 coding DNA: TGTGCCAGCAGCCTCTGGTCATTCGAGCAGTACGTC.

This clonotype was detected many times. The chain carries TRBV11-2 and TRBJ1-1; unclear D gene. The V gene lost 4 bases and the J gene lost 4 bases, with 13 bases spanning the gap. This CDR3 comprises 14 residues. CDR1 SGHAT and CDR2 FQNNGV come from the germline V gene. In DNA, the CDR3 is TGTGCCAGCAGCTATGTGAGTCTGGGCACTGAAGCTTTCTTT. Translated, it gives CASSYVSLGTEAFF.

The V gene is TRBV21-1, the J gene TRBJ1-5; TRBD1 was called by the table and not checked on the DNA. TRBV21-1 is designated a pseudogene. This CDR3 has 15 residues. In DNA form, the CDR3 reads TGTGCCAGCAGCAACGGACAGAGGAGCAATCAGCCCCAGAATTTT. This encodes CASSNGQRSNQPQNF.

In its sample, this clonotype was seen many times. The chain couples TRBV6-2 or TRBV6-3 to TRBJ1-2, with D hard to call. The V gene lost 4 bases and the J gene lost 5 bases, with 14 bases spanning the gap. Germline-derived CDR1 and CDR2 are MNHEY and SVGEGT. The CDR3 consists of 14 residues. CDR3 residues: CASSLRSFRYGYTF. In DNA form, the CDR3 reads TGTGCCAGCAGTTTAAGGAGTTTCCGGTATGGCTACACCTTC.

This clonotype came up many times. As DNA, the CDR3 is TGCGCCAGCATCCGGGCCTACGAGCAGTACGTC. Residues: CASIRAYEQYV. The chain combines TRBV5-1 with TRBJ2-7; D is unclear. Per the germline V gene, CDR1 is SGHRS and CDR2 is YFSETQ. The CDR3 is 11 amino acids. Trimming took 6 bases from V and 2 from J, leaving 6 bases between them.

This clonotype was recorded many times. The rearrangement links TRBV7-8 to TRBJ1-5; 9 bases map to TRBD1. Looked up from germline, CDR1 is SGHVS and CDR2 is FQNEAQ. The CDR3 contains 15 residues. Trimming at V came to 6 bases and at J to 5 bases, leaving 8 bases not matched to a gene. CDR3 DNA sequence: TGTGCCAGCAGGCCTGGGACAGGGAGGGATCAGCCCCAGCATTTT. Its protein is CASRPGTGRDQPQHF.

At least ten counts were recorded for this clonotype. In DNA, the CDR3 is TGTGCCAGCAGGGGGCTGGAGACCCAGTACTTC. The encoded protein is CASRGLETQYF. This chain links TRBV2 with TRBJ2-5; the D gene is possibly TRBD1 (5 bases). CDR1 is SNHLY, CDR2 FYNNEI, per germline. The CDR3 contains 11 residues. V dropped 6 bases and J dropped 5 bases, with 7 bases sitting between them.

This clonotype showed up many times. The chain couples TRBV20-1 to TRBJ1-5; 10 bases line up with TRBD1. V was pared by 4 bases and J by 4 bases, with 13 bases of the junction left unmatched. The CDR3 is 17 residues long. Germline V gene lookup returns CDR1 DFQATT and CDR2 SNEGSKA (reference sequence). The CDR3 protein is CSATRATGTGENQPQHF. CDR3 sequence (DNA): TGCAGTGCTACTAGGGCCACTGGGACAGGGGAAAATCAGCCCCAGCATTTT.

V gene TRBV18 combines with J gene TRBJ1-1; 9 nucleotides agree with TRBD1. CDR3 length: 14 amino acids. J gave up 5 bases and V 3 bases, and 4 bases lay outside the gene matches. Germline-derived CDR1 and CDR2 are KGHSH and LQKENI. The CDR3 DNA follows: TGTGCCAGCTCACCGGACAGGGGAGAGACTGAAGCTTTCTTT. Translation: CASSPDRGETEAFF. Combining the CDR3 with reference TRBV18 and TRBJ1-1 gives the whole variable domain NAGVMQNPRHLVRRRGQEARLRCSPMKGHSHVYWYRQLPEEGLKFMVYLQKENIIDESGMPKERFSAEFPKEGPSILRIQQVVRGDSAAYFCASSPDRGETEAFFGQGTRLTVV.

The sample holds many counts of this clonotype. The chain links TRBV25-1 to TRBJ2-1; D is ambiguous. Per the germline V gene, CDR1 is MGHDK and CDR2 is SYGVNS. This CDR3 contains 12 residues. Trimming stripped 7 bases from V and 5 bases from J, with 9 bases between. The CDR3 DNA follows: TGTGCCAGCATGGGGTCAGACAATGAGCAGTTCTTC. Translating it yields CASMGSDNEQFF.

This clonotype was recorded many times. This sequence joins TRBV20-1 and TRBJ2-5; no reliable D call. Germline CDR1 DFQATT, CDR2 SNEGSKA (reference sequence). With 2 bases removed from V and 5 bases from J, the gap between germline ends came to 9 bases. CDR3 length equals 12 residues. CDR3 protein: CSARPNEETQYF. The CDR3 DNA follows: TGCAGTGCTAGACCTAACGAGGAGACCCAGTACTTC.

This clonotype was recorded at least ten times. The chain uses TRBV20-1 and TRBJ1-4; 9 bases align to TRBD1. Germline CDR1 DFQATT, CDR2 SNEGSKA (reference sequence). This CDR3 comprises 13 residues. Trimming cost V 6 bases and J 8 bases; bases outside gene matches: 7. Here the CDR3 reads CSAGGTGLEKLFF. The CDR3 nucleotides are TGCAGTGCGGGGGGGACAGGGTTGGAAAAACTGTTTTTT.

This clonotype was seen ten or more times. CDR3 amino acids: CSASRLAGGFSTDTQYF. The CDR3 DNA follows: TGCAGTGCTTCGCGACTAGCGGGGGGGTTTAGCACAGATACGCAGTATTTT. This sequence joins TRBV20-1 and TRBJ2-3, with 14 bases lining up with TRBD2. The CDR3 runs to 17 residues. Germline CDR1 DFQATT, CDR2 SNEGSKA (reference sequence). Trimming removed 5 bases from V and 0 bases from J; junction bases left unmatched: 7.

The table lists this clonotype with many counts. The gene calls are TRBV5-5 and TRBJ2-7; D not certain. The CDR3 has 15 amino acids. Trimming cost V 4 bases and J 2 bases, with 16 bases left between them. Germline assignment: CDR1 SGHKS and CDR2 YYEKEE (reference sequence). The CDR3 sequence: CASSLLYQSTYEQYF. The CDR3 DNA is TGTGCCAGCAGCCTCCTGTACCAGTCTACCTACGAGCAGTACTTC. The whole variable domain, remainder taken from reference TRBV5-5 and TRBJ2-7, is DAGVTQSPTHLIKTRGQQVTLRCSPISGHKSVSWYQQVLGQGPQFIFQYYEKEERGRGNFPDRFSARQFPNYSSELNVNALLLGDSALYLCASSLLYQSTYEQYFGPGTRLTVT.

This clonotype has a count of ten or more. The chain joins TRBV5-1 to TRBJ2-1; 7 nucleotides align to TRBD1. Germline CDR1 is SGHRS and CDR2 is YFSETQ. This CDR3 has 14 amino acids. The J segment lost 5 bases and the V segment lost 5 bases, leaving 7 bases of the junction unmatched. CDR3 DNA sequence: TGCGCCAGCAGACCGGGGACAGCCAACAATGAGCAGTTCTTC. Its translation is CASRPGTANNEQFF.

This clonotype was found many times. CDR3 bases: TGCAGTGCTGGCCGGACAGGGGACTACGAGCAGTACGTC. This encodes CSAGRTGDYEQYV. The V and J genes are TRBV20-1 and TRBJ2-7, with TRBD1 matching over 9 bases. The CDR3 covers 13 residues. Germline trimming cut 5 bases from V and 3 bases from J; bases unmatched to any gene: 5. Germline V gene sequence: CDR1 DFQATT, CDR2 SNEGSKA (reference sequence).

This clonotype showed up many times. The chain is built from TRBV5-1 and TRBJ1-1; D unresolved. Germline-derived CDR1 and CDR2 are SGHRS and YFSETQ. The CDR3 length is 14 residues. The ends were cut back, 0 bases at V and 5 bases at J, with 11 bases in the middle. This CDR3 reads CASSLGQLGTEAFF. The CDR3 DNA sequence: TGCGCCAGCAGCTTGGGACAACTGGGAACTGAAGCTTTCTTT.

This clonotype was counted at least ten times. The chain carries TRBV20-1 and TRBJ2-3, with 7 bases matching TRBD2. Germline values: CDR1 DFQATT, CDR2 SNEGSKA (reference sequence). The CDR3 contains 15 residues. Germline trimming cut 1 base from V and 0 bases from J; bases unmatched to any gene: 4. The CDR3 nucleotides read TGCAGTGCTAGAGTTTGGGGAGGGAGCACAGATACGCAGTATTTT. This gives the protein CSARVWGGSTDTQYF.